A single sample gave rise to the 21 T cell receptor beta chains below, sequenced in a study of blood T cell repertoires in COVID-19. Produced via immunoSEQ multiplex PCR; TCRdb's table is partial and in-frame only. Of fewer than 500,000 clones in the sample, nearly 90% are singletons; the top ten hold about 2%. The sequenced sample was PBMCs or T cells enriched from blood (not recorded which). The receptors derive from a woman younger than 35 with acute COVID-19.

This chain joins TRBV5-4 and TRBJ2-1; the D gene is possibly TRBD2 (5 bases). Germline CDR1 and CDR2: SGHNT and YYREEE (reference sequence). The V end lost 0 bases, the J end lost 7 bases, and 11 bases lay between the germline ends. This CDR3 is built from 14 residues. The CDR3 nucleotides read TGTGCCAGCAGCTTGGCCGGGAATGAGAATGAGCAGTTCTTC. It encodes CASSLAGNENEQFF.

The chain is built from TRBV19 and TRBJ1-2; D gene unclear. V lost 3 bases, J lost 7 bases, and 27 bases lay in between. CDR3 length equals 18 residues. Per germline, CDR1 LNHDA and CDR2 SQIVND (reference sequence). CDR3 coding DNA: TGTGCCAGTAGTATCAGGATATCCGGGAGCGCCTTGGGAGTTGGCTACACCTTC. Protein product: CASSIRISGSALGVGYTF.

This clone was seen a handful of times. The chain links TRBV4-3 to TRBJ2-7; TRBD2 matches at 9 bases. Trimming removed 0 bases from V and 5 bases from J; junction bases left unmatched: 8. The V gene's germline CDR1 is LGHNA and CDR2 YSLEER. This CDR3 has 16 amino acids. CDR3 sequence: CASSQDTAGGPHEQYF. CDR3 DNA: TGCGCCAGCAGCCAAGATACGGCGGGAGGGCCTCACGAGCAGTACTTC.

As DNA, the CDR3 is TGTGCCAGCAGCCCCTCAGGGGGCCCCTATGGCTACACCTTC. Encoded protein: CASSPSGGPYGYTF. V and J are TRBV6-6 and TRBJ1-2; 8 bases match TRBD1. CDR1 is MNHNY and CDR2 is SVGAGI in the germline V gene (reference sequence). The junction had 7 bases not matched to a gene; V was cut back by 6 bases and J by 4 bases. The CDR3 contains 14 residues.

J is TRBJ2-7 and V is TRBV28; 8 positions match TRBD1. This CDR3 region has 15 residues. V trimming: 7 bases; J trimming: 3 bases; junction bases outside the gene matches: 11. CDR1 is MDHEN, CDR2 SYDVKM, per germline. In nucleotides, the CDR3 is TGTGCCAGCACTAATACCGGACAGGGAGGCTACGAGCAGTACTTC. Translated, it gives CASTNTGQGGYEQYF.

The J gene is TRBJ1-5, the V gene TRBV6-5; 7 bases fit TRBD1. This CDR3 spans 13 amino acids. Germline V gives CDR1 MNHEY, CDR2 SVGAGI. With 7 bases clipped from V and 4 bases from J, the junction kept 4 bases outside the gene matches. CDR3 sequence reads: CASKSGGNQPQHF. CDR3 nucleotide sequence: TGTGCCAGCAAGTCAGGGGGTAATCAGCCCCAGCATTTT.

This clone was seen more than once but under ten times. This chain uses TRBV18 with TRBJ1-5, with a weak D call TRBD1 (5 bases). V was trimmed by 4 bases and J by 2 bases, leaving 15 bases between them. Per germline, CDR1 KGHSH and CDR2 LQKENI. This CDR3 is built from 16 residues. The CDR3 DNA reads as TGTGCCAGCTCACTTCAGGAAGGGGCCCGCAATCAGCCCCAGCATTTT. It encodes CASSLQEGARNQPQHF.

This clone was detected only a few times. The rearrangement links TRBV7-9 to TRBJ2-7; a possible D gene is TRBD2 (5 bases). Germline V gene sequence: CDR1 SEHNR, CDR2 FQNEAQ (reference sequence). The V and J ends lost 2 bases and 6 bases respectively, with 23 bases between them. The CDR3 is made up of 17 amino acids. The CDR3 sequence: CASSLTAEKLAAGEQYF. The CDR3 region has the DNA TGTGCCAGCAGCTTAACGGCCGAGAAGCTGGCTGCGGGCGAGCAGTACTTC.

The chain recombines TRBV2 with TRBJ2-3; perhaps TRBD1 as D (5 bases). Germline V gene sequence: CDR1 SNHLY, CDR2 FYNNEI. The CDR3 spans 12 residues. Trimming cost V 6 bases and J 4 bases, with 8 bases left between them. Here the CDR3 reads CASRGAADTQYF. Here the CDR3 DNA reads TGTGCCAGCAGAGGGGCAGCAGATACGCAGTATTTT.

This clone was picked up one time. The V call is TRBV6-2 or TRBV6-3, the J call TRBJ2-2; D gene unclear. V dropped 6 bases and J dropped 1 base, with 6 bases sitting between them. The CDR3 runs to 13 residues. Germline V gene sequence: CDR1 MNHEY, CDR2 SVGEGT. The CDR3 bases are TGTGCCAGCAGCAGACAGAACACCGGGGAGCTGTTTTTT. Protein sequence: CASSRQNTGELFF.

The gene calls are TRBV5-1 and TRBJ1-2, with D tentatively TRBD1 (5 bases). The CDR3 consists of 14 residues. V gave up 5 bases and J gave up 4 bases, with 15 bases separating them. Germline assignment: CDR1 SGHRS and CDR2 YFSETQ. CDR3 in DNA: TGCGCCAGCAGTCGGACACAGAAAATCTATGGCTACACCTTC. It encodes CASSRTQKIYGYTF.

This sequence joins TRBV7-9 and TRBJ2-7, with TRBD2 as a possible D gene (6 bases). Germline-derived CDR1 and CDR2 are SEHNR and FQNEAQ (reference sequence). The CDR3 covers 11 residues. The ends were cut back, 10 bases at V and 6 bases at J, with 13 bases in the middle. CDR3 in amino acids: CANAEGGEQYF. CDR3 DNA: TGTGCCAACGCGGAGGGAGGCGAGCAGTACTTC.

CDR3 in DNA: TGTGCCAGCAGTACCAGACAGGGGATTGATACGCAGTATTTT. This codes for CASSTRQGIDTQYF. V gene TRBV27 combines with J gene TRBJ2-3; TRBD1 matches at 8 bases. V gave up 5 bases and J gave up 6 bases; unmatched junction bases: 7. Germline CDR1 is MNHEY and CDR2 is SMNVEV (reference sequence). The CDR3 covers 14 residues.

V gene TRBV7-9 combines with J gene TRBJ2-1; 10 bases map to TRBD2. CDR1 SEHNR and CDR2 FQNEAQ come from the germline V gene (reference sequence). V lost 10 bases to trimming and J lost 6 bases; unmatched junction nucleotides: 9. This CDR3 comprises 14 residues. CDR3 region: CATRAGGPPNEQFF. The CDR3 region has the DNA TGTGCCACTCGAGCGGGGGGGCCACCCAATGAGCAGTTCTTC.

The CDR3 spells CAVESRKNTEAFF. The CDR3 DNA reads TGTGCCGTCGAATCCAGGAAGAACACTGAAGCTTTCTTT. The chain combines TRBV19 with TRBJ1-1; D gene uncertain. CDR3 length: 13 amino acids. V was cut by 11 bases and J by 1 base, with 14 bases left in between. CDR1 is LNHDA, CDR2 SQIVND, per germline (reference sequence). Complete variable domain (other parts from reference TRBV19 and TRBJ1-1): DGGITQSPKYLFRKEGQNVTLSCEQNLNHDAMYWYRQDPGQGLRLIYYSQIVNDFQKGDIAEGYSVSREKKESFPLTVTSAQKNPTAFYLCAVESRKNTEAFFGQGTRLTVV.

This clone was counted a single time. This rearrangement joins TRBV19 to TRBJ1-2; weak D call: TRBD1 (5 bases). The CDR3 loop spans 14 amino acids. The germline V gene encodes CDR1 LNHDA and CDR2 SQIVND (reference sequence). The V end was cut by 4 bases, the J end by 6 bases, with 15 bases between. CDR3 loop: CASSRQGGPNGYTF. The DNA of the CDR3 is TGTGCCAGTAGTAGGCAGGGCGGTCCGAATGGCTACACCTTC. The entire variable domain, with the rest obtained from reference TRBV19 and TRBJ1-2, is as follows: DGGITQSPKYLFRKEGQNVTLSCEQNLNHDAMYWYRQDPGQGLRLIYYSQIVNDFQKGDIAEGYSVSREKKESFPLTVTSAQKNPTAFYLCASSRQGGPNGYTFGSGTRLTVV.

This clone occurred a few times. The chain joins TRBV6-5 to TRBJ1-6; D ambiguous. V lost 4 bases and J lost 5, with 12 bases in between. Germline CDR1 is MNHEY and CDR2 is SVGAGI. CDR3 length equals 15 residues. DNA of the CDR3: TGTGCCAGCAGTTTAAGTCTGGGCCATAATTCACCCCTCCACTTT. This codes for CASSLSLGHNSPLHF.

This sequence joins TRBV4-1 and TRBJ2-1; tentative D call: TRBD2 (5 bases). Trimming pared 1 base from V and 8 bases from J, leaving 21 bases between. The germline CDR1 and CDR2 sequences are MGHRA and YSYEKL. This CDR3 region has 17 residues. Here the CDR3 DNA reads TGCGCCAGCAGCCAAGTAAATTTACTAGTCGGCGGCGATGAGCAGTTCTTC. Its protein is CASSQVNLLVGGDEQFF.

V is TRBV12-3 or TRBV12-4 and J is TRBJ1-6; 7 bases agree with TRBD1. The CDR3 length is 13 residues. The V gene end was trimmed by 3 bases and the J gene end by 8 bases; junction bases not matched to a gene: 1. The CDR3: CASSFQGDSPLHF. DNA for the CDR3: TGTGCCAGCAGTTTTCAGGGGGATTCACCCCTCCACTTT.

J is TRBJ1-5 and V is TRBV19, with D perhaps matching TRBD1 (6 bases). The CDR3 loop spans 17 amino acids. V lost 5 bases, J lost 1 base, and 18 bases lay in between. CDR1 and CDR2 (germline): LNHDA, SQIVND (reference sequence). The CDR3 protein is CASSLNPRDISNQPQHF. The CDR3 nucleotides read TGTGCCAGTAGTCTAAACCCCCGGGACATAAGCAATCAGCCCCAGCATTTT.

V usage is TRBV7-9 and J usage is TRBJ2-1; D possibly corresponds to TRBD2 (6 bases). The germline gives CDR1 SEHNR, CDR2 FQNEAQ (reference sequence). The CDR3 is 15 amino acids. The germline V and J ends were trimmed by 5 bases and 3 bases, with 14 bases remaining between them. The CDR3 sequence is CASSPRDPHYNEQFF. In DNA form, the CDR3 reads TGTGCCAGCAGCCCGCGGGACCCTCACTACAATGAGCAGTTCTTC.